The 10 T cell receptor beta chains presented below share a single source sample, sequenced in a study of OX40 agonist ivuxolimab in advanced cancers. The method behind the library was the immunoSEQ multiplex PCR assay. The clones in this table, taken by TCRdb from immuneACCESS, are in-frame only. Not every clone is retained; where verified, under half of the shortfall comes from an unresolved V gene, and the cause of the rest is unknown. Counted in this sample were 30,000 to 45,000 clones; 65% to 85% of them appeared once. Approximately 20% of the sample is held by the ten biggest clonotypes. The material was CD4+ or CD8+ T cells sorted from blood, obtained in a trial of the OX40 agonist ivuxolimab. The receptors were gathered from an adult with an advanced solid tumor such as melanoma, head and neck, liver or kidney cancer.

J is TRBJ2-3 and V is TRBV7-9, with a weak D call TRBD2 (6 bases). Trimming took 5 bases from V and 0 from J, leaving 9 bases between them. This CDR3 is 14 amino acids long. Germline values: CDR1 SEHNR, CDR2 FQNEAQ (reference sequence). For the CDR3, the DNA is TGTGCCAGCAGCCGCGGGACTAGCACAGATACGCAGTATTTT. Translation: CASSRGTSTDTQYF.

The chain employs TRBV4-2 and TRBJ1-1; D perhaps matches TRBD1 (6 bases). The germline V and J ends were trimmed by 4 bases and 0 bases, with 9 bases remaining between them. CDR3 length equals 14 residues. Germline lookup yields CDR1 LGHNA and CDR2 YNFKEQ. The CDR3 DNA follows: TGTGCCAGCAGCCTACAGGGTCTGAACACTGAAGCTTTCTTT. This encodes CASSLQGLNTEAFF.

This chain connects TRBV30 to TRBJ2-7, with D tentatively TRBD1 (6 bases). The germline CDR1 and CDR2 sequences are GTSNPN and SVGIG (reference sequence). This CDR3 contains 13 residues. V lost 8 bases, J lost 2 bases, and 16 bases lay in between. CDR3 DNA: TGTGCCGCGCAGGGGACGGATCCCTACGAGCAGTACTTC. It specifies CAAQGTDPYEQYF.

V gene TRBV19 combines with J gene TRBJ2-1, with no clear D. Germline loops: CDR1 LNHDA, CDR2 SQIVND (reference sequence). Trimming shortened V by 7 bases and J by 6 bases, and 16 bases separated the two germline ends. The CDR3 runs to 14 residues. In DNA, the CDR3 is TGTGCCAGTACCTACCGACAAGACGGCAATGAGCAGTTCTTC. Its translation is CASTYRQDGNEQFF.

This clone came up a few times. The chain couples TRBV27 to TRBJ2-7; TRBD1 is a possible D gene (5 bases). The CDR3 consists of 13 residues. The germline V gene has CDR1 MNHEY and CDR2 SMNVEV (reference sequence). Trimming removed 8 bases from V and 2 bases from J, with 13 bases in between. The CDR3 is CASRQGPAYEQYF. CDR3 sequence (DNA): TGTGCCAGCCGGCAGGGTCCCGCCTACGAGCAGTACTTC.

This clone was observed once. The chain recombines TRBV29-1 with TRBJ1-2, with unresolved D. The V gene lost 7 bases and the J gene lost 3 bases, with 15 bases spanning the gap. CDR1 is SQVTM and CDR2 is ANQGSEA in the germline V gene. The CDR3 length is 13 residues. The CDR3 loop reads CSARLSRDYGYTF. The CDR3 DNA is TGCAGCGCCCGCCTATCCAGAGACTATGGCTACACCTTC.

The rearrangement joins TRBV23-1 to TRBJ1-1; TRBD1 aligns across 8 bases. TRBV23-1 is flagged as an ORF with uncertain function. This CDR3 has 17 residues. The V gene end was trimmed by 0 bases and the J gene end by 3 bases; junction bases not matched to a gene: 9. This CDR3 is CASSQSSTGVFHTEAFF. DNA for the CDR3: TGCGCCAGCAGTCAATCGTCGACAGGGGTTTTTCACACTGAAGCTTTCTTT.

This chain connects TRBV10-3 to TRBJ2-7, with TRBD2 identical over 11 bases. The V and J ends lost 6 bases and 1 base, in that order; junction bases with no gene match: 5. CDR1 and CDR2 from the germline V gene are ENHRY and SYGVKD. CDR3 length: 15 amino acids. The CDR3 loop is CAISDGTSGSYEQYF. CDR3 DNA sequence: TGTGCCATCAGCGACGGGACTAGCGGATCCTACGAGCAGTACTTC.

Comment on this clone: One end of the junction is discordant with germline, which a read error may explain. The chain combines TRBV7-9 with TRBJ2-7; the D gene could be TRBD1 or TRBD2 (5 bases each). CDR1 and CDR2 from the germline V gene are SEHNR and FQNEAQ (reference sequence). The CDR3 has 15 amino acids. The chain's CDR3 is CASSQSWQGAYEQYF. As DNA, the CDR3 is TGCGCCAGCAGCCAATCGTGGCAGGGAGCCTACGAGCAGTACTTC. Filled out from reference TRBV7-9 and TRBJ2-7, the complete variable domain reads DTGVSQNPRHKITKRGQNVTFRCDPISEHNRLYWYRQTLGQGPEFLTYFQNEAQLEKSRLLSDRFSAERPKGSFSTLEIQRTEQGDSAMYLCASSQSWQGAYEQYFGPGTRLTVT.

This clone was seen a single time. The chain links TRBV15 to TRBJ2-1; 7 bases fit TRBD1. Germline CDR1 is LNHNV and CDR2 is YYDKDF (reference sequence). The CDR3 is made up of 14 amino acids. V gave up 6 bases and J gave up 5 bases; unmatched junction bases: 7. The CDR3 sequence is CATRGQEGNNEQFF. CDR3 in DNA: TGTGCCACCAGAGGACAGGAAGGTAACAATGAGCAGTTCTTC.